Shown below are 10 T cell receptor beta chains from a single sample sequenced in a study of T-cell reconstitution after alpha-beta-depleted transplantation in children. This sample's TCRbeta library carried unique molecular identifier barcodes. TCRdb ran MiXCR on the PCR reads and lists one entry per CDR3 protein. This table holds 600,000 or so distinct CDR3 sequences, more than 20% found once. The starting material was PBMCs, mostly from graft donor cells, obtained 360 days after TCRalphabeta/CD19-depleted stem cell transplant. The receptors were sampled from a boy under three years old who had a stem cell transplant for acute myeloid leukemia, so the T cells may come from the graft donor.

This clonotype was counted ten times or more. The chain has TRBV6-1 and TRBJ1-1, with 8 bases matching TRBD1. Per germline, CDR1 MNHNS and CDR2 SASEGT. Trimming removed 5 bases from V and 1 base from J; junction bases left unmatched: 6. This CDR3 has 15 residues. Written as DNA, the CDR3 is TGTGCCAGCAGTAAGGACAGGGTAAAGAACACTGAAGCTTTCTTT. Translating gives CASSKDRVKNTEAFF.

This clonotype was counted ten times or more. The chain joins TRBV20-1 to TRBJ2-7; D may be TRBD2 (5 bases). This CDR3 is built from 17 residues. Trimming took off 5 bases at V and 0 bases at J, with 23 bases between the two ends. Germline V CDR1 and CDR2: DFQATT, SNEGSKA (reference sequence). The CDR3 region has the DNA TGCAGTGCTGGCCGGATCCTCACCAGGAGGAGCTCCTACGAGCAGTACGTC. Its protein product is CSAGRILTRRSSYEQYV.

CDR3 residues: CSARDPRGRTQPEAFF. The CDR3 nucleotides read TGCAGTGCTAGAGATCCCAGGGGGCGAACTCAGCCTGAAGCTTTCTTT. V and J are TRBV20-1 and TRBJ1-1; TRBD1 matches 8 bases. The CDR3 sequence is 16 residues long. V lost 0 bases to trimming and J lost 6 bases; unmatched junction nucleotides: 12. Germline values: CDR1 DFQATT, CDR2 SNEGSKA (reference sequence).

This clonotype was seen repeatedly, ten times or more. V is TRBV20-1 and J is TRBJ1-3; D is unresolved. Germline V gene lookup returns CDR1 DFQATT and CDR2 SNEGSKA (reference sequence). V gave up 4 bases and J gave up 0 bases, with 13 bases separating them. The CDR3 extends over 15 amino acids. The CDR3 DNA is TGCAGTGCTACTCCGGTAGGAAACTCTGGAAACACCATATATTTT. Protein: CSATPVGNSGNTIYF.

In its sample, this clonotype was seen a few times. This chain joins TRBV10-3 and TRBJ2-1; the match to TRBD2 covers 16 bases. Per germline, CDR1 ENHRY and CDR2 SYGVKD. The CDR3 runs to 15 residues. V trimming: 5 bases; J trimming: 9 bases; junction bases outside the gene matches: 4. The CDR3 reads CAISSGTSGGGEQFF. CDR3 coding DNA: TGTGCCATCAGTTCCGGGACTAGCGGGGGGGGTGAGCAGTTCTTC.

This clonotype was seen only a few times. The chain employs TRBV6-1 and TRBJ2-2, with TRBD1 matching over 12 bases. Germline V gene sequence: CDR1 MNHNS, CDR2 SASEGT. The CDR3 length is 17 residues. V shed 6 bases, J shed 4 bases, and the junction held 9 bases outside the gene matches. The CDR3 spells CASSPGTGGVSTGELFF. The CDR3 region has the DNA TGTGCCAGCAGCCCGGGGACAGGGGGCGTTAGCACCGGGGAGCTGTTTTTT.

This clonotype came up many times. The chain couples TRBV20-1 to TRBJ2-1; D is possibly TRBD1 (6 bases). With 1 base removed from V and 0 bases from J, the gap between germline ends came to 10 bases. The CDR3 is 15 amino acids. The germline V gene encodes CDR1 DFQATT and CDR2 SNEGSKA (reference sequence). CDR3 residues: CSARGGTHSYNEQFF. As DNA, the CDR3 is TGCAGTGCTAGAGGGGGGACACACTCCTACAATGAGCAGTTCTTC.

The table lists this clonotype with a few counts. V gene TRBV12-3 or TRBV12-4 combines with J gene TRBJ2-7; the D is unclear. The CDR3 spans 14 residues. The ends were cut back, 1 base at V and 5 bases at J, with 12 bases in the middle. The CDR3 coding sequence is TGTGCCAGCAGTTTAGGTCTCAGTTCCCACGAGCAGTACTTC. It encodes CASSLGLSSHEQYF.

The gene calls are TRBV12-3 or TRBV12-4 and TRBJ1-1; perhaps TRBD1 as D (6 bases). The CDR3 totals 13 residues. Trimming removed 5 bases from V and 5 bases from J, with 12 bases in between. The CDR3 bases are TGTGCCAGCAGTCAAGGGGGGTGGACTGAAGCTTTCTTT. It specifies CASSQGGWTEAFF.

This clonotype showed up many times. The chain couples TRBV29-1 to TRBJ2-5; TRBD2 matches 8 bases. The germline V gene has CDR1 SQVTM and CDR2 ANQGSEA. This CDR3 region has 14 residues. V was pared by 7 bases and J by 4 bases, with 11 bases of the junction left unmatched. The CDR3: CSGAGTRGGETQYF. Written as DNA, the CDR3 is TGCAGCGGTGCCGGGACTAGAGGTGGAGAGACCCAGTACTTC.